Below, 13 T cell receptor beta chains from the same sample are listed, as sequenced in a study of T cells after yellow fever vaccination (dated by TCRdb to about 2019). The library was obtained by 5' RACE. The sequencer listed for this sample is Illumina HiSeq 2500. The public reads were reanalyzed by TCRdb: fastp trimming at Q25, MiXCR alignment, in-frame beta chains only. A single entry per CDR3 protein holds the most common genes and DNA from its merged rows. This sample holds some 400,000 distinct CDR3 sequences; approximately 6% were observed only once. The ten top clones hold about 15% of the sample. The intended sense of this specimen's treatment or condition label: live attenuated yellow fever vaccine strain. The input for sequencing was PBMCs, taken 5 days after the yellow fever booster vaccination. These receptors were obtained from a man aged 30-40 years who received the YFV17D yellow fever vaccine.

CDR3 sequence reads: CANLTGATISSVYNEQFF. The CDR3 nucleotides read TGTGCCAACCTTACCGGGGCAACCATCTCGTCTGTCTACAATGAGCAGTTCTTC. The rearrangement uses TRBV6-1 and TRBJ2-1; TRBD1 or TRBD2 may be the D gene (5 bases each). The CDR3 runs to 18 residues. Between the trimmed V and J ends, which lost 10 bases and 3 bases, there was a span of 28 bases. The germline V gene has CDR1 MNHNS and CDR2 SASEGT.

The rearrangement joins TRBV7-9 to TRBJ2-7, with D unresolved. CDR1 SEHNR and CDR2 FQNEAQ come from the germline V gene (reference sequence). The CDR3 extends over 12 amino acids. Trimming removed 8 bases from V and 2 bases from J, with 10 bases in between. CDR3 sequence (DNA): TGTGCCAGCTCCAACGGAGCCTACGAGCAGTACTTC. It codes for CASSNGAYEQYF.

This clonotype was seen a few times. The CDR3 DNA reads TGTGCCAGCAGTTTACTACAAGGCACAGATACGCAGTATTTT. This sequence encodes CASSLLQGTDTQYF. The V call is TRBV27, the J call TRBJ2-3; D unclear. The CDR3 extends over 14 amino acids. Germline V gives CDR1 MNHEY, CDR2 SMNVEV (reference sequence). Trimming cost V 2 bases and J 1 base, with 7 bases left between them.

At least ten counts were recorded for this clonotype. The rearrangement uses TRBV7-9 and TRBJ1-4; D is undetermined. V lost 5 bases and J lost 12, with 10 bases in between. The germline gives CDR1 SEHNR, CDR2 FQNEAQ (reference sequence). The CDR3 contains 11 residues. The CDR3: CASSRSRELFF. CDR3 nucleotides: TGTGCCAGCAGCAGATCACGAGAACTGTTTTTT. Full variable domain (remainder filled in from reference TRBV7-9 and TRBJ1-4): DTGVSQNPRHKITKRGQNVTFRCDPISEHNRLYWYRQTLGQGPEFLTYFQNEAQLEKSRLLSDRFSAERPKGSFSTLEIQRTEQGDSAMYLCASSRSRELFFGSGTQLSVL.

This clonotype was picked up a small number of times. The V and J genes are TRBV9 and TRBJ2-7; 7 bases are shared with TRBD1. CDR1 is SGDLS and CDR2 is YYNGEE in the germline V gene. This CDR3 region has 15 residues. V shed 3 bases, J shed 4 bases, and the junction held 10 bases outside the gene matches. The CDR3 DNA follows: TGTGCCAGCAGCGGTGGGGACAGACTTAGGTACGAGCAGTACTTC. This sequence encodes CASSGGDRLRYEQYF.

This clonotype was recorded many times. The CDR3 protein is CASSLGATHSYEQYF. For the CDR3, the DNA is TGTGCCAGCAGCTTAGGCGCAACTCACTCCTACGAGCAGTACTTC. The V gene is TRBV7-9, the J gene TRBJ2-7; no reliable D call. CDR3 length equals 15 residues. V shed 1 base and J shed 0 bases, with 10 bases lying between them. The V gene's germline CDR1 is SEHNR and CDR2 FQNEAQ (reference sequence).

This clonotype was seen ten or more times. The V call is TRBV20-1, the J call TRBJ2-1, with a possible D match to TRBD1 (6 bases). V lost 5 bases, J lost 6 bases, and 14 bases lay in between. CDR1 is DFQATT, CDR2 SNEGSKA, per germline (reference sequence). The CDR3 runs to 13 residues. CDR3 sequence: CSARGQMGNEQFF. The CDR3 coding sequence is TGCAGTGCTCGCGGACAGATGGGCAATGAGCAGTTCTTC.

V and J are TRBV6-2 or TRBV6-3 and TRBJ1-1; D uncertain. Per the germline V gene, CDR1 is MNHEY and CDR2 is SVGEGT. Trimming pared 0 bases from V and 9 bases from J, leaving 8 bases between. The CDR3 spans 12 residues. In DNA, the CDR3 is TGTGCCAGCAGTTACTCGAGGAGGCAAGCTTTCTTT. Translating gives CASSYSRRQAFF.

J is TRBJ2-7 and V is TRBV19; D not certain. The CDR3 extends over 14 amino acids. V was trimmed by 3 bases and J by 2 bases, leaving 11 bases between them. The V gene's germline CDR1 is LNHDA and CDR2 SQIVND (reference sequence). CDR3 sequence: CASSISDGTYEQYF. The CDR3 coding sequence is TGTGCCAGTAGTATTTCGGACGGAACCTACGAGCAGTACTTC.

This clonotype was seen many times. The chain combines TRBV20-1 with TRBJ2-7; 8 bases are shared with TRBD2. After removal of 8 bases from V and 3 bases from J, the junction contained 12 bases not matched to a gene. The CDR3 is made up of 14 amino acids. Germline-derived CDR1 and CDR2 are DFQATT and SNEGSKA (reference sequence). The CDR3 DNA reads as TGCAGTCTTACCGGGGGGGCGGGGCTCTACGAGCAGTACTTC. Its protein product is CSLTGGAGLYEQYF.

This clonotype has more than one count but fewer than ten. The rearrangement links TRBV7-2 to TRBJ2-3, with D possibly matching TRBD2 (6 bases). There are 17 residues in the CDR3. V was trimmed by 1 base and J by 6 bases, leaving 20 bases between them. Germline V gene lookup returns CDR1 SGHTA and CDR2 FQGNSA. The CDR3 DNA reads as TGTGCCAGCAGCTTAGGAAACGGGAGATTTGGGTTGGATACGCAGTATTTT. This sequence encodes CASSLGNGRFGLDTQYF.

This clonotype was seen at least ten times. The genes are TRBV20-1 and TRBJ2-7; 9 bases are shared with TRBD1. V shed 0 bases and J 6 bases; nucleotides not matched to a gene: 9. Germline CDR1 reads DFQATT; CDR2 reads SNEGSKA (reference sequence). This CDR3 has 15 residues. The CDR3 loop is CSARDQGTGLGEQYF. CDR3 nucleotide sequence: TGCAGTGCTAGAGATCAGGGGACAGGGTTGGGCGAGCAGTACTTC.

The chain employs TRBV20-1 and TRBJ1-6; D gene unclear. Trimming shortened V by 3 bases and J by 9 bases, and 15 bases separated the two germline ends. This CDR3 contains 14 residues. The germline gives CDR1 DFQATT, CDR2 SNEGSKA (reference sequence). The CDR3 here is CSASLSVASSPLHF. The CDR3 DNA is TGCAGTGCTAGTTTATCCGTGGCTAGTTCACCCCTCCACTTT.